This T cell receptor (beta chain) was retrieved from a study of healthy donors' naive CD4 and CD8 T cells. TCR libraries were built from about 520 ng of total RNA by linear amplification. Each CDR3 protein gets one entry after TCRdb re-called the reads with MiXCR. In the table there are around 180,000 distinct CDR3 sequences, around three quarters of which are singletons. Germline CDR1 and CDR2: MNHNS and SASEGT. The CDR3 loop spans 12 amino acids. Deletions cut 2 bases from V and 7 bases from J, with 8 bases between. The V call is TRBV6-1, the J call TRBJ1-2; D ambiguous. This sequence originates from a pool of human donors in good health; the sample pools cells from several healthy donors. What was sequenced was naive CD4+ and CD8+ T cells sorted from blood, pooled from several donors. As DNA, the CDR3 is TGTGCCAGCAGTGAACGGGGTTCTGGCTACACCTTC. It translates to CASSERGSGYTF.